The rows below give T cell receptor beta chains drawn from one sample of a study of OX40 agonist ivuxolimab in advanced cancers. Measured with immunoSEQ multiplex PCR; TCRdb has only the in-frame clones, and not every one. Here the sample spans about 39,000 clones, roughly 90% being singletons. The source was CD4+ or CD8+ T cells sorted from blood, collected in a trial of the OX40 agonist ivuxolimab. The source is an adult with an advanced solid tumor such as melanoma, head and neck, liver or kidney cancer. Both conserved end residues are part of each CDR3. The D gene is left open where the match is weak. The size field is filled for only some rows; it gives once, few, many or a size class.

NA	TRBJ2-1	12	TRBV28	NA	CASSSSGPEQFF	TGTGCCAGCAGTTCTTCAGGGCCTGAGCAGTTCTTC
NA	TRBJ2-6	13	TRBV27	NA	CASSLSSPNVLTF	TGTGCCAGCAGTTTATCGAGCCCCAACGTCCTGACTTTC
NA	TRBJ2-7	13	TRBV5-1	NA	CASSLFAGYEQYF	TGCGCCAGCAGCTTGTTTGCCGGCTACGAGCAGTACTTC
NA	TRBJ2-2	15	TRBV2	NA	CASSEFGGNTGELFF	TGTGCCAGCAGTGAATTCGGGGGTAACACCGGGGAGCTGTTTTTT
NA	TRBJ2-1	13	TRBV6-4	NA	CASSDHRGSEQFF	TGTGCCAGCAGTGACCACCGTGGCAGTGAGCAGTTCTTC
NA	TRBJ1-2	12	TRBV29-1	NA	CSVEGQGKGYTF	TGCAGCGTTGAAGGGCAGGGGAAGGGCTACACCTTC
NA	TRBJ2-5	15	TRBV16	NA	CASSQSVGVLETQYF	TGTGCCAGCAGCCAATCGGTCGGGGTGTTAGAGACCCAGTACTTC
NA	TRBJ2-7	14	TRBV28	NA	CASRYTTSPYEQYF	TGTGCCAGCAGGTACACCACCAGCCCCTACGAGCAGTACTTC
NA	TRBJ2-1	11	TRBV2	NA	CASQEGDEQFF	TGTGCCAGCCAGGAGGGGGATGAGCAGTTCTTC
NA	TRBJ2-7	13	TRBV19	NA	CASAWAGDYEQYF	TGTGCCAGTGCCTGGGCAGGCGACTACGAGCAGTACTTC
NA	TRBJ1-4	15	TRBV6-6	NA	CASSYGGAVNEKLFF	TGTGCCAGCAGTTACGGGGGCGCAGTAAACGAAAAACTGTTTTTT
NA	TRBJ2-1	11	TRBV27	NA	CAVGVYNEQFF	TGTGCCGTGGGGGTGTACAATGAGCAGTTCTTC
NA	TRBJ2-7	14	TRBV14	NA	CASSQGSSGDEQYF	TGTGCCAGCAGCCAAGGATCGTCAGGCGACGAGCAGTACTTC
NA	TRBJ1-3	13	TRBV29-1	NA	CSAEWGGGNTIYF	TGCAGCGCAGAGTGGGGCGGAGGAAACACCATATATTTT
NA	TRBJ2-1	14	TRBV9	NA	CASSGHSLYNEQFF	TGTGCCAGCAGCGGCCACTCTCTCTACAATGAGCAGTTCTTC
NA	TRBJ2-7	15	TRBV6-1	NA	CATKTFGVGVNEQYF	TGTGCCACCAAAACGTTCGGGGTGGGTGTAAACGAGCAGTACTTC
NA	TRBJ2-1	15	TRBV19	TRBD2	CASSILSIAGREQFF	TGTGCCAGTAGTATTTTATCGATAGCGGGACGGGAGCAGTTCTTC
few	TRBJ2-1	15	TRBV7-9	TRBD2	CASTTIAGGYNEQFF	TGTGCCAGCACAACTATAGCGGGAGGGTACAATGAGCAGTTCTTC
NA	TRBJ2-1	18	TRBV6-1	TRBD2	CASSEVVLAGGPPNEQFF	TGTGCCAGCAGTGAGGTGGTTCTGGCGGGAGGGCCACCCAATGAGCAGTTCTTC
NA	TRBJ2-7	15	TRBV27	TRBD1	CASSSGQGVSYEQYF	TGTGCCAGCAGTTCGGGACAGGGGGTATCCTACGAGCAGTACTTC
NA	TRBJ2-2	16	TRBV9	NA	CASSAPLGDSSGELFF	TGTGCCAGCAGCGCCCCACTAGGGGACTCATCCGGGGAGCTGTTTTTT
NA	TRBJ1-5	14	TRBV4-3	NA	CASSQDPGNQPQHF	TGCGCCAGCAGCCAAGATCCGGGGAATCAGCCCCAGCATTTT
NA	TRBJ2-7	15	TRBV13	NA	CASSYKNSGRLEQYF	TGTGCCAGCAGCTATAAAAACTCCGGGAGACTAGAGCAGTACTTC
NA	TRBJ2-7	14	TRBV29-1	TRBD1	CSVLTGGRWDEQYF	TGCAGCGTCCTAACAGGGGGGCGTTGGGACGAGCAGTACTTC
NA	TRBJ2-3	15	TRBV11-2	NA	CASSLWDLSTDTQYF	TGTGCCAGCAGCTTATGGGATCTCAGCACAGATACGCAGTATTTT
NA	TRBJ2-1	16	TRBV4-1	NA	CASSQGVDTDYNEQFF	TGCGCCAGCAGCCAAGGCGTGGACACTGACTACAATGAGCAGTTCTTC
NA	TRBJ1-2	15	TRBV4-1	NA	CASSPRQVSSYGYTF	TGCGCCAGCAGCCCCCGACAGGTTAGCAGCTATGGCTACACCTTC
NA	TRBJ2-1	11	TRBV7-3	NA	CASSLGGEQFF	TGTGCCAGCAGCTTAGGGGGGGAGCAGTTCTTC
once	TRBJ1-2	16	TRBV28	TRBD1	CASSSNRDRFVYGYTF	TGTGCCAGCAGTTCGAACCGGGACAGGTTCGTCTATGGCTACACCTTC
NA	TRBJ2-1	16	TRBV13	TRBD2	CASSLQGSGIYNEQFF	TGTGCCAGCAGCCTACAAGGAAGCGGGATATACAATGAGCAGTTCTTC
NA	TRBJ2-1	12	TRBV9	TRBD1	CASSAGTGEQFF	TGTGCCAGCAGCGCCGGGACAGGGGAGCAGTTCTTC
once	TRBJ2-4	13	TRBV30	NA	CAWSEDRRDIQYF	TGTGCCTGGAGCGAGGACAGGAGGGACATTCAGTACTTC
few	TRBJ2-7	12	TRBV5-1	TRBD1	CASRQGLNEQYF	TGCGCCAGCCGACAGGGGTTAAACGAGCAGTACTTC
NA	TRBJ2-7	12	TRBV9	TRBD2	CASSGTRGEQYF	TGTGCCAGCAGCGGGACTAGGGGTGAGCAGTACTTC